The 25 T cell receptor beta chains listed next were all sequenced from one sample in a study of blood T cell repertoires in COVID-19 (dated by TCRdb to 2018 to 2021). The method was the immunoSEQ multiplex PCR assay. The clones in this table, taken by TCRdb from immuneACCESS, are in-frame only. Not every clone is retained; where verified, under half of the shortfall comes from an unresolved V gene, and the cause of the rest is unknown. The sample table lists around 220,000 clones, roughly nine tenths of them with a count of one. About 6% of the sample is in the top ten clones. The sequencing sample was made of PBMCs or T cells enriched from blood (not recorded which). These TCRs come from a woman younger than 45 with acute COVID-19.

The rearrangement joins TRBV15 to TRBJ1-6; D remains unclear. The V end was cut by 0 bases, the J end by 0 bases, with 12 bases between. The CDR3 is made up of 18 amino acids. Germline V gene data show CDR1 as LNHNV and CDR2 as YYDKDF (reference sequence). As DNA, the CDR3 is TGTGCCACCAGCAGAGATCCCTTAGCGAGCTCCTATAATTCACCCCTCCACTTT. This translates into CATSRDPLASSYNSPLHF. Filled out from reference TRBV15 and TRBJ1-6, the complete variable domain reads DAMVIQNPRYQVTQFGKPVTLSCSQTLNHNVMYWYQQKSSQAPKLLFHYYDKDFNNEADTPDNFQSRRPNTSFCFLDIRSPGLGDTAMYLCATSRDPLASSYNSPLHFGNGTRLTVT.

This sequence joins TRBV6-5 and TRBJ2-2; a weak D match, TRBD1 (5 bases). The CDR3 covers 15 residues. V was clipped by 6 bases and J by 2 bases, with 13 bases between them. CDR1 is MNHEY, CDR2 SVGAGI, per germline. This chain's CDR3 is CASSYRSSNTGELFF. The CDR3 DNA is TGTGCCAGCAGCTACAGGAGCTCCAACACCGGGGAGCTGTTTTTT.

CDR3 region: CASSQGTGGVQPQHF. The DNA for the CDR3 is TGTGCCAGCAGCCAAGGGACAGGGGGCGTTCAGCCCCAGCATTTT. V and J are TRBV3-1 (or the pseudogene TRBV3-2) and TRBJ1-5; 11 bases agree with TRBD1. The ends lost 1 base at V and 6 bases at J; junction bases unmatched: 2. Looked up from germline, CDR1 is LGHDT and CDR2 is YNNKEL (reference sequence). The CDR3 totals 15 residues.

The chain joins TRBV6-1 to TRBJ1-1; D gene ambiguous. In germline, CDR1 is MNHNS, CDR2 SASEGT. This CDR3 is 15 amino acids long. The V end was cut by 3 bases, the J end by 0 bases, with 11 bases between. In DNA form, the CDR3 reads TGTGCCAGCAGTGACGCCTTCACGGTGAACACTGAAGCTTTCTTT. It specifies CASSDAFTVNTEAFF.

CDR3 coding DNA: TGCAGCGTTGACGGGAGTCATAGGGATGAGCAGTTCTTC. Translating gives CSVDGSHRDEQFF. V gene TRBV29-1 combines with J gene TRBJ2-1; D possibly corresponds to TRBD2 (6 bases). Looked up from germline, CDR1 is SQVTM and CDR2 is ANQGSEA. Trimming removed 3 bases at V and 8 bases at J, with 14 bases between. The CDR3 loop spans 13 amino acids.

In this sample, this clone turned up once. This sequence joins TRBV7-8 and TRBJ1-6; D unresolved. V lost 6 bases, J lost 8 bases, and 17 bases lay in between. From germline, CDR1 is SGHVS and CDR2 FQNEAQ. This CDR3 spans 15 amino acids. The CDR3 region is CASSPDTPFYSPLHF. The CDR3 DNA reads TGTGCCAGCAGTCCCGACACCCCGTTTTATTCACCCCTCCACTTT. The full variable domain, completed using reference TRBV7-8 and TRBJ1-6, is GAGVSQSPRYKVAKRGQDVALRCDPISGHVSLFWYQQALGQGPEFLTYFQNEAQLDKSGLPSDRFFAERPEGSVSTLKIQRTQQEDSAVYLCASSPDTPFYSPLHFGNGTRLTVT.

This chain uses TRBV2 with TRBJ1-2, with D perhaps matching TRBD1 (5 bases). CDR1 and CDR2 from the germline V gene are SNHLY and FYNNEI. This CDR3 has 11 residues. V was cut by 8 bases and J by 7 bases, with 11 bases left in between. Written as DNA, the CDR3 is TGTGCCAGCGGTGGGGGGGGTGGCTACACCTTC. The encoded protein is CASGGGGGYTF.

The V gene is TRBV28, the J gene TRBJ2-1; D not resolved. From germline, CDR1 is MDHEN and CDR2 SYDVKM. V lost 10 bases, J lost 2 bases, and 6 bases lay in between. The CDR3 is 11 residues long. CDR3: CATGTYNEQFF. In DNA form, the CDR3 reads TGTGCCACCGGTACCTACAATGAGCAGTTCTTC.

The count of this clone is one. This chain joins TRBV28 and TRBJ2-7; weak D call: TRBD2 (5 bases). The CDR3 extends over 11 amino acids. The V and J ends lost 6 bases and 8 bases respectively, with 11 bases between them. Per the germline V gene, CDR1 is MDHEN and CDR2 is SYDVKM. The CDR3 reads CASSPDFKQYF. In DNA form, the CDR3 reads TGTGCCAGCAGCCCGGACTTCAAGCAGTACTTC.

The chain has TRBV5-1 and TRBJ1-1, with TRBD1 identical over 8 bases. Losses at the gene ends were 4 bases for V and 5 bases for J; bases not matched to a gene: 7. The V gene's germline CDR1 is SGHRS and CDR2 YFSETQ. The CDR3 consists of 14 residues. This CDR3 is CASSPDRVLTEAFF. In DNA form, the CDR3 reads TGCGCCAGCAGCCCGGACAGGGTATTAACTGAAGCTTTCTTT.

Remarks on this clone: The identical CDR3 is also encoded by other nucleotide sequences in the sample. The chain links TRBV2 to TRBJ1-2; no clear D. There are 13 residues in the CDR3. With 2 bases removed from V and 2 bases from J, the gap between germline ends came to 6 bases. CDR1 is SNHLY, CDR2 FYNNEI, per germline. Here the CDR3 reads CASSETGNYGYTF. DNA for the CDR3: TGTGCCAGCAGTGAAACGGGAAACTATGGCTACACCTTC.

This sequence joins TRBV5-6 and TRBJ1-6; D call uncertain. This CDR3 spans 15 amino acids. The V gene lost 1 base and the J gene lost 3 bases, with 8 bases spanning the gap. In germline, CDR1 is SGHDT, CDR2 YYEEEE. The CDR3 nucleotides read TGTGCCAGCAGCTTGCGCCGAGGCTATAATTCACCCCTCCACTTT. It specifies CASSLRRGYNSPLHF.

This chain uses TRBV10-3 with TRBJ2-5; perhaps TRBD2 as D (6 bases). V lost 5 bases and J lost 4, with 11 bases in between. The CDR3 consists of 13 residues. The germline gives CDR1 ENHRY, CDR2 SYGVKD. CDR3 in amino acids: CAISPGEGETQYF. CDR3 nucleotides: TGTGCCATCAGTCCGGGAGAAGGAGAGACCCAGTACTTC.

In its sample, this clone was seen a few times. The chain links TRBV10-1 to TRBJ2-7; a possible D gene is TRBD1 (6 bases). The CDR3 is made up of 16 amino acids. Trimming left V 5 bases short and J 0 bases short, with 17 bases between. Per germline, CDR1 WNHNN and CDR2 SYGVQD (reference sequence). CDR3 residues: CASSNRERIYSYEQYF. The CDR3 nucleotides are TGCGCCAGCAGTAACAGGGAACGGATTTACTCCTACGAGCAGTACTTC.

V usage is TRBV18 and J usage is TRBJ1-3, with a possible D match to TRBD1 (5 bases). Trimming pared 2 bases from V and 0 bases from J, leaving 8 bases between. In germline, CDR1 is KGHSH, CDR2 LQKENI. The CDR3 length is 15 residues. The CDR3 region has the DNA TGTGCCAGCTCACCATGGAGGGGCTCTGGAAACACCATATATTTT. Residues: CASSPWRGSGNTIYF. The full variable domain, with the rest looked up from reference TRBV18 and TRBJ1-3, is NAGVMQNPRHLVRRRGQEARLRCSPMKGHSHVYWYRQLPEEGLKFMVYLQKENIIDESGMPKERFSAEFPKEGPSILRIQQVVRGDSAAYFCASSPWRGSGNTIYFGEGSWLTVV.

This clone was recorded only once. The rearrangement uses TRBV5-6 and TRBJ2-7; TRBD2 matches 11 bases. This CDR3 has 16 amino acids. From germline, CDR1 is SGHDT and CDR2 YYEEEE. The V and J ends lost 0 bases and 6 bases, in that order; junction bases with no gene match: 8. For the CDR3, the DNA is TGTGCCAGCAGCTTGGGAATAAGACTAGCGGGATCCGAGCAGTACTTC. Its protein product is CASSLGIRLAGSEQYF.

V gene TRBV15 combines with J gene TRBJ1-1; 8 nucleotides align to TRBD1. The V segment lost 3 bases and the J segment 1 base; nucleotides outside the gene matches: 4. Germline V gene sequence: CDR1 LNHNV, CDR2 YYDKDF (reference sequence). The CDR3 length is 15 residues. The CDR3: CATSSDRGANTEAFF. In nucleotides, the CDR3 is TGTGCCACCAGCAGCGACAGGGGCGCGAACACTGAAGCTTTCTTT.

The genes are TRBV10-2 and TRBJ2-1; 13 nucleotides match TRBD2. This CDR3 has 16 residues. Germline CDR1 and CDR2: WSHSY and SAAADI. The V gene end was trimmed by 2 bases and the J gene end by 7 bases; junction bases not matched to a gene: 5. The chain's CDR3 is CASSEQSGLAGNEQFF. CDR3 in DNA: TGCGCCAGCAGTGAGCAGTCGGGACTAGCGGGGAATGAGCAGTTCTTC.

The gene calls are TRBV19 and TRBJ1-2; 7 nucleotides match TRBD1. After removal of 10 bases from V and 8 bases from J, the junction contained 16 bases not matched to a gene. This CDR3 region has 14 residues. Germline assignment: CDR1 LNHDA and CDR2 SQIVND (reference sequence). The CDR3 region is CATLPDTGERGYTF. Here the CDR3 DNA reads TGTGCCACCTTACCGGACACAGGGGAAAGGGGCTACACCTTC.

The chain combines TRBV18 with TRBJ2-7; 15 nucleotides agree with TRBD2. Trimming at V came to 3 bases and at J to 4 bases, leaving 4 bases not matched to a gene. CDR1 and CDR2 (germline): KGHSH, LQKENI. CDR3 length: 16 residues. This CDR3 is CASSPRTSGGVYEQYF. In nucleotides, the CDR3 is TGTGCCAGCTCACCTAGGACTAGCGGGGGGGTATACGAGCAGTACTTC.

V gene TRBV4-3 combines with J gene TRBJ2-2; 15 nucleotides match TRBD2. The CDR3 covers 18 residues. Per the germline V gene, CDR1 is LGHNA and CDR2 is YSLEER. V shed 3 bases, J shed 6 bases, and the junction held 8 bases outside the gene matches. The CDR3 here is CASSQAGTSGRLAGELFF. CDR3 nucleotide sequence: TGCGCCAGCAGCCAGGCCGGGACTAGCGGGAGGCTCGCCGGGGAGCTGTTTTTT.

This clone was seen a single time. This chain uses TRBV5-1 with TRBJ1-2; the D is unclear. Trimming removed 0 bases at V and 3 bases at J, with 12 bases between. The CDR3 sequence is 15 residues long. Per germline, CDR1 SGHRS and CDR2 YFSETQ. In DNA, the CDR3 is TGCGCCAGCAGCTTGGCCATCCCCGGGGACTATGGCTACACCTTC. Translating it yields CASSLAIPGDYGYTF.

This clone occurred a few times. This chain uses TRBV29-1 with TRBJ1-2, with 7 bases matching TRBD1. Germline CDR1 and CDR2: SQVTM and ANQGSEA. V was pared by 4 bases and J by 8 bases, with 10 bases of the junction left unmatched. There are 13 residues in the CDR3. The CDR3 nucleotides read TGCAGCGTTGTTGGTACGAGGGGGCTGGGCTACACCTTC. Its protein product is CSVVGTRGLGYTF.

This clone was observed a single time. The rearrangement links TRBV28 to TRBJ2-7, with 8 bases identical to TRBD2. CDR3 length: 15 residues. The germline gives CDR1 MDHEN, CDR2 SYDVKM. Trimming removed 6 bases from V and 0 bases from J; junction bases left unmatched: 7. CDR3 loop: CASRLGSGSSYEQYF. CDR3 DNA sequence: TGTGCCAGCAGGCTAGGGAGCGGGAGCTCCTACGAGCAGTACTTC.

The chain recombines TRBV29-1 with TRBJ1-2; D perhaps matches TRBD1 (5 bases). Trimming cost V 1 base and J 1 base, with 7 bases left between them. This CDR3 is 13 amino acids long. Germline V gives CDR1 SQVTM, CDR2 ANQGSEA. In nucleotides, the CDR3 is TGCAGCGTTGAAGGCAGGGATAACTATGGCTACACCTTC. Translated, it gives CSVEGRDNYGYTF.